This TCR beta chain derives from a study of control samples from healthy donors and cancer patients. The ends were cut back, 8 bases at V and 6 bases at J, with 16 bases in the middle. Germline CDR1 and CDR2: MDHEN and SYDVKM. CDR3 length equals 14 residues. Method: immunoSEQ multiplex PCR; TCRdb's copy keeps in-frame clones and lacks some. The repertoire holds about 160,000 clones, with about 93% as singletons. Sequencing was carried out using blood. The receptor was isolated from a woman younger than 45 in good health. The chain has TRBV28 and TRBJ2-2; D may correspond to TRBD1 or TRBD2 (5 bases each). CDR3: CASYEGRASGELFF. In DNA, the CDR3 is TGTGCCAGCTACGAGGGCAGGGCATCCGGGGAGCTGTTTTTT.